This T cell receptor (beta chain) was obtained from a study of regulatory T cells in long-lasting Graves disease. Construction of the TCR beta libraries employed iRepertoire HTBI primers in conjunction with Arm-PCR of CDR3 regions. A single record per CDR3 protein comes from TCRdb applying MiXCR to the multiplex PCR reads. In the table there are around 500,000 distinct CDR3 sequences, 13% of which are singletons. This CDR3 spans 16 amino acids. V lost 4 bases to trimming and J lost 2 bases; unmatched junction nucleotides: 6. Germline CDR1 is SNHLY and CDR2 is FYNNEI. Time point meaning: newly diagnosed GD, antithyroid drugs for less than 3 months. Making the TCR library involved RNA that had been extracted from PBMCs. This sample was shared with a second study, whose subject was T cells in Graves' hyperthyroidism and ophthalmopathy.

The chain is built from TRBV2 and TRBJ2-5; 11 bases match TRBD2. The sequenced sample was peripheral blood mononuclear cells (PBMCs), obtained at new diagnosis, from a patient treated with antithyroid drugs. The receptor's source is a man younger than 40 with Graves disease. The CDR3 nucleotides are TGTGCCAGCAGTGTAGCGGGAGGGGGGAATCAAGAGACCCAGTACTTC. Amino acids: CASSVAGGGNQETQYF.